Sequencing of this T cell receptor beta chain was carried out in a study of lymphopenia after photon versus proton radiotherapy (dated by TCRdb to between 2018 and 2020). As for the study more broadly: In patients with gastrointestinal tumors who developed high-grade lymphopenia, the study compared the immunological effects of photon radiation therapy with those of proton radiation therapy. The 20 patients in the cohort had gastrointestinal tumors, were treated with either photon or proton therapy, and subsequently developed lymphopenia. The study was designed to characterize how the impact on the immune system differs between the two radiation modalities. General findings and caveats noted by the study authors: The authors looked at the survival association only in patients who died, and they framed better survival with proton therapy as a possibility rather than a demonstrated result. After the lymphocyte count nadir, repertoires from photon-treated patients showed oligoclonal expansion, particularly of CD8+ Temra cells, and this expansion drove the decline in diversity. Proton-treated patients stayed relatively stable during treatment, while photon-treated patients lost naive T cells and TCR diversity and gained effector/memory populations. Across the cohort, a larger post-nadir drop in TCR diversity was inversely correlated with overall survival time among patients who died.

This clone was observed a few times. It lacks a known antigen. It has no much larger one-base neighbor in the sample; base qualities were not kept. Receptors were amplified or captured by the immunoSEQ multiplex PCR assay. T cell repertoires were profiled with deep sequencing of rearranged TCR beta loci together with multiparametric flow cytometry. TCRdb provides this immuneACCESS table in a form limited to in-frame rearrangements. Some clones are lacking; in checked studies, under half of them reflect an unresolved V gene, and why the rest are absent is not known. The sample table holds more than 20,000 clones, of which approximately 81% were seen once. 18% of the sample comes from the top ten. The specimen comprised peripheral blood, sampled from a patient treated with photon-based radiotherapy. This TCR was recovered from a man aged 60 to 69 with pancreatic cancer.

The nucleotides are TGTGCCACCAGCGGTCGCTACAGGGGGCAGCCCCAGCATTTT. This translates into CATSGRYRGQPQHF. The chain uses TRBV15 and TRBJ1-5; 8 bases in the middle match TRBD1. V trim: 5 bases; J trim: 7 bases; unmatched bases: 7. CDR1 LNHNV and CDR2 YYDKDF are derived from the germline V gene (reference sequence). The CDR3 holds 14 amino acids from the cysteine to the phenylalanine. The DNA shown is the 42-base CDR3, in frame from base 1.